The rows below give T cell receptor beta chains drawn from one sample of a study of blood T cell repertoires in COVID-19. TCRdb's copy holds only in-frame clones and misses some; the assay was immunoSEQ multiplex PCR. The table includes fewer than 65,000 clones, around 78% detected once. Specimen: peripheral blood. The source of these receptors is a human donor in a cohort sampled during active COVID-19. CDR3s include the opening cysteine and the closing phenylalanine or tryptophan. Fields, in order: V gene, J gene, D gene, clone size, CDR3 DNA, CDR3 protein. The D gene is left open where the match is weak. The size field is filled for only some rows; it gives once, few, many or a size class.

TRBV24-1	TRBJ2-3	TRBD2	-	TGTGCCACCAGTGGACCTAGCGGGAGTTTCACAGATACGCAGTATTTT	CATSGPSGSFTDTQYF
TRBV28	TRBJ1-6	TRBD1	-	TGTGCCAGCAGTTTTAACAAAATGGGACAGGGCGAGTCACCCCTCCACTTT	CASSFNKMGQGESPLHF
TRBV7-2	TRBJ2-7	-	-	TGTGCCAGCAGCTTAAAGGGGGGAGGGGCCGAGCAGTACTTC	CASSLKGGGAEQYF
TRBV24-1	TRBJ2-7	-	-	TGTGCCACCGGGCAGGGGTCCTACGAGCAGTACTTC	CATGQGSYEQYF
TRBV30	TRBJ1-2	-	medium-sized	TGTGCCTCTGGGCGGACAGAGAGCTATGGCTACACCTTC	CASGRTESYGYTF
TRBV28	TRBJ2-6	-	-	TGTGCCAGCAGTTCACCGTCCCCCGGTGTCAGGTTATACTCTGGGGCCAACGTCCTGACTTTC	CASSSPSPGVRLYSGANVLTF
TRBV9	TRBJ2-2	-	-	TGTGCCAGCAGCCCCGGAGGGCACTTAAACACCGGGGAGCTGTTTTTT	CASSPGGHLNTGELFF
TRBV30	TRBJ2-7	TRBD2	-	TGTGCCTGGAGTGTTGGGGCAGCGGGGGAAGGCTACGAGCAGTACTTC	CAWSVGAAGEGYEQYF
TRBV6-2/TRBV6-3	TRBJ1-2	-	-	TGTGCCAGCAGTCCGGACTATGGCTACACCTTC	CASSPDYGYTF
TRBV14	TRBJ2-3	TRBD2	once	TGTGCCAGCAGCGAGGGGACTATTATCACAGATACGCAGTATTTT	CASSEGTIITDTQYF
TRBV6-1	TRBJ1-2	-	-	TGTGCCAGCAGTGAAGCACGGGGAGGTGGCTACACCTTC	CASSEARGGGYTF
TRBV6-6	TRBJ1-1	-	-	TGTGCCAGCAGTTACGGCAGGGCCACTGAAGCTTTCTTT	CASSYGRATEAFF
TRBV19	TRBJ2-7	TRBD1	-	TGTGCCAGTAGTCCGGGACAGGGGATGTACGAGCAGTACTTC	CASSPGQGMYEQYF
TRBV12-5	TRBJ1-1	-	-	TGTGCTAGTGGCACGGCAGGGTACACTGAAGCTTTCTTT	CASGTAGYTEAFF
TRBV4-3	TRBJ1-1	TRBD1	once	TGCGCCAGCAGCCCAGGACAGGGGGGAACTGAAGCTTTCTTT	CASSPGQGGTEAFF
TRBV6-5	TRBJ1-2	TRBD1	-	TGTGCCAGCACCGTCGAACAGGGGGCGAGGGGCTACACCTTC	CASTVEQGARGYTF